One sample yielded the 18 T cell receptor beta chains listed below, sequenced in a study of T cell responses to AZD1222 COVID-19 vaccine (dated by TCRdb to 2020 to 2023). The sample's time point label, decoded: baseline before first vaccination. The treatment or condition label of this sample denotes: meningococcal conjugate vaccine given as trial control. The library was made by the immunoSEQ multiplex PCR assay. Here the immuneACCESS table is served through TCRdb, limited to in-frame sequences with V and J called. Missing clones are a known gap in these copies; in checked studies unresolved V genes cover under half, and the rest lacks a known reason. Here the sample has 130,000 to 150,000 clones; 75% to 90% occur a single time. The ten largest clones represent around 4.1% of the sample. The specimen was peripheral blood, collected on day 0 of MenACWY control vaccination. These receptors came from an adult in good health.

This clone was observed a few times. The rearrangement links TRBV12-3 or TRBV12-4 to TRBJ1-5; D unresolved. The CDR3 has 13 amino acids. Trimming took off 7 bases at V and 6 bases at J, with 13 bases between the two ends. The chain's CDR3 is CASTASLGQPQHF. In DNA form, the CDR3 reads TGTGCCAGCACCGCCAGTCTGGGTCAGCCCCAGCATTTT.

The CDR3 DNA reads TGCGCCAGCACTCGGACTAGCGGGGGGGCCGAAGAGACCCAGTACTTC. It specifies CASTRTSGGAEETQYF. The chain couples TRBV10-2 to TRBJ2-5; 15 bases are shared with TRBD2. Germline values: CDR1 WSHSY, CDR2 SAAADI. The length of the CDR3 is 16 residues. The ends lost 7 bases at V and 3 bases at J; junction bases unmatched: 6.

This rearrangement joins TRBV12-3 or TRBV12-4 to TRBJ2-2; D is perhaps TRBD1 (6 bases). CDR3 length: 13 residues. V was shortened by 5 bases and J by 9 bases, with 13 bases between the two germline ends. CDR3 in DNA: TGTGCCAGCAGTAGCAGGGGAGTTTGGGAGCTGTTTTTT. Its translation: CASSSRGVWELFF.

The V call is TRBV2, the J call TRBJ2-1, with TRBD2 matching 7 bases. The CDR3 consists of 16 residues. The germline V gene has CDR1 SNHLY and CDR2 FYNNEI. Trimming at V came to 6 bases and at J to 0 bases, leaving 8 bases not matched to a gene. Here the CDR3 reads CASRRRSGDSYNEQFF. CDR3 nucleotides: TGTGCCAGCAGGAGGAGGAGCGGGGACTCCTACAATGAGCAGTTCTTC.

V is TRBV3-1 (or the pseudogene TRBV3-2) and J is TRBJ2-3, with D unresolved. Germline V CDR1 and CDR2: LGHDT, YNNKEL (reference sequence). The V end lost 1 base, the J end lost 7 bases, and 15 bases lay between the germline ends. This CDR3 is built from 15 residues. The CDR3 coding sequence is TGTGCCAGCAGCCAAGGTAGGGCTATTCAAAATACGCAGTATTTT. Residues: CASSQGRAIQNTQYF.

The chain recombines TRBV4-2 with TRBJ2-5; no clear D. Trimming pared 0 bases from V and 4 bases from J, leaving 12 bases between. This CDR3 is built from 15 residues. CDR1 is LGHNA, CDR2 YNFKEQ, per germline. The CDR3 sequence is CASSQDVGGPETQYF. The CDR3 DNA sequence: TGTGCCAGCAGCCAAGATGTGGGCGGCCCAGAGACCCAGTACTTC.

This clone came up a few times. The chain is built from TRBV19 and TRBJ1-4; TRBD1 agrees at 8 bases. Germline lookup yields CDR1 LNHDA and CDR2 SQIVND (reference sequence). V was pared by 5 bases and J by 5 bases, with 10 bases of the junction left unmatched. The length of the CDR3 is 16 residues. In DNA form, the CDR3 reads TGTGCCAGTAGTCCCGACCCAGGGGGCTCAAATGAAAAACTGTTTTTT. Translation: CASSPDPGGSNEKLFF.

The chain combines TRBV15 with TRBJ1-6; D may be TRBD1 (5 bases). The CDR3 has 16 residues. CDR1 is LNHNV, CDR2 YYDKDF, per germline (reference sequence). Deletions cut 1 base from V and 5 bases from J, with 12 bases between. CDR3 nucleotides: TGTGCCACCAGCAGAGCCGTCTGGGGGAATAATTCACCCCTCCACTTT. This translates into CATSRAVWGNNSPLHF.

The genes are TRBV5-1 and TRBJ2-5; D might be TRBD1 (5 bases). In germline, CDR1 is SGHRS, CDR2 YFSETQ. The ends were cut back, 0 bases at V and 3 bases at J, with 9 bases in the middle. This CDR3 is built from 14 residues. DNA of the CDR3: TGCGCCAGCAGCTTGGCAGGGTTTGAAGAGACCCAGTACTTC. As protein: CASSLAGFEETQYF.

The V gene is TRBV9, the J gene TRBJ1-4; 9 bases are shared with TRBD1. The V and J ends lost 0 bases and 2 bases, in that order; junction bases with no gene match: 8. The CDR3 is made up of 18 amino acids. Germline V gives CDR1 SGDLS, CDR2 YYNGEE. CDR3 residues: CASSVGWGQGLTNEKLFF. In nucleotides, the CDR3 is TGTGCCAGCAGCGTAGGATGGGGACAGGGTTTGACTAATGAAAAACTGTTTTTT. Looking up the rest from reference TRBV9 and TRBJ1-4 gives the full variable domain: DSGVTQTPKHLITATGQRVTLRCSPRSGDLSVYWYQQSLDQGLQFLIQYYNGEERAKGNILERFSAQQFPDLHSELNLSSLELGDSALYFCASSVGWGQGLTNEKLFFGSGTQLSVL.

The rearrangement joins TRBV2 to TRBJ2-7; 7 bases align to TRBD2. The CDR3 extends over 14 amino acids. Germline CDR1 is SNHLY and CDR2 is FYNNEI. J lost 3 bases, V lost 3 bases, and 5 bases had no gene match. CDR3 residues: CASSDVGEGYEQYF. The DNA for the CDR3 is TGTGCCAGCAGTGATGTAGGGGAGGGCTACGAGCAGTACTTC.

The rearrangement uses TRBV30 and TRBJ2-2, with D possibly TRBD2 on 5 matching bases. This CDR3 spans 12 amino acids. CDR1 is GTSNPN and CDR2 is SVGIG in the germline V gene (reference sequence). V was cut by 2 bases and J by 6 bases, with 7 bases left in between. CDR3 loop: CAWSYGAGELFF. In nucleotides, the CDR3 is TGTGCCTGGAGTTACGGGGCCGGGGAGCTGTTTTTT.

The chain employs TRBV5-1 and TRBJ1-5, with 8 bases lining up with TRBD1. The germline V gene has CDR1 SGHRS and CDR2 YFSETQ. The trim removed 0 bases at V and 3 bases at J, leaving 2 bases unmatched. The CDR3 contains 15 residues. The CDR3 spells CASSLGDRPNQPQHF. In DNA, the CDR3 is TGCGCCAGCAGCTTGGGGGACAGGCCCAATCAGCCCCAGCATTTT.

The CDR3 sequence is CASSRGNGEKLFF. DNA for the CDR3: TGTGCCAGCAGTCGAGGGAATGGAGAAAAACTGTTTTTT. V gene TRBV12-3 or TRBV12-4 combines with J gene TRBJ1-4, with D unclear. The CDR3 loop spans 13 amino acids. With 5 bases removed from V and 8 bases from J, the gap between germline ends came to 12 bases.

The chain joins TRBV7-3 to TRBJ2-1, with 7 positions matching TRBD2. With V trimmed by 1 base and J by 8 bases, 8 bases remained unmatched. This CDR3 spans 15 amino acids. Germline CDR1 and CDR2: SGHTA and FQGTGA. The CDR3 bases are TGTGCCAGCAGCTTAAGCGGGGGATTCGGTGATGAGCAGTTCTTC. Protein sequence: CASSLSGGFGDEQFF.

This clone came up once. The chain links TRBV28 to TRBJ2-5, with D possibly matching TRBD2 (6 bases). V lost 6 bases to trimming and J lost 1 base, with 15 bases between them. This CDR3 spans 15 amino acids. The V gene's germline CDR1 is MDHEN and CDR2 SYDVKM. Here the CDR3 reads CASRGGSWVQETQYF. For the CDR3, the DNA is TGTGCCAGCAGGGGAGGAAGTTGGGTCCAAGAGACCCAGTACTTC.

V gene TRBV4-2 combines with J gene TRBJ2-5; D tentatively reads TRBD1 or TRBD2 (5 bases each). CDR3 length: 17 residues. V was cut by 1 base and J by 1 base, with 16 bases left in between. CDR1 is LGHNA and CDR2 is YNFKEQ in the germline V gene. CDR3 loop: CASSQVGTSSPQETQYF. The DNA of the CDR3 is TGTGCCAGCAGCCAAGTGGGGACCTCATCCCCCCAAGAGACCCAGTACTTC.

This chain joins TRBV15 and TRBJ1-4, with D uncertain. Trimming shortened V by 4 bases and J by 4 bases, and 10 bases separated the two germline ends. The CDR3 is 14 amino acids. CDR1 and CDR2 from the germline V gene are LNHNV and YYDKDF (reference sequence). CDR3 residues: CATSILRFNEKLFF. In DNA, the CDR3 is TGTGCCACCAGCATTTTGCGCTTTAATGAAAAACTGTTTTTT.